This is a list of T cell receptor beta chains from one sample in a study of OX40 agonist ivuxolimab in advanced cancers. Profiled with immunoSEQ multiplex PCR; TCRdb holds only in-frame clones, not every one. The sample lists 80,000 or so clones, approximately 80% occurring once. This specimen consisted of CD4+ or CD8+ T cells sorted from blood, obtained in a trial of the OX40 agonist ivuxolimab. Every receptor here comes from an adult with an advanced solid tumor such as melanoma, head and neck, liver or kidney cancer. The CDR3 runs from the conserved cysteine through the conserved F or W. D genes are given only for firm matches. Clone size is given for some rows only: seen once, a few or many times, or a class if the clone is expanded.

J gene: TRBJ2-5
V gene: TRBV7-2
clone size: .
D gene: TRBD2
CDR3 DNA: TGTGCCAGCAGCACCCGACTAGCGGGGGAAGAGACCCAGTACTTC
CDR3 protein: CASSTRLAGEETQYF

J gene: TRBJ1-1
V gene: TRBV6-1
clone size: .
D gene: .
CDR3 DNA: TGTGCCAGCAGTGAAGCAGGCAGGGAGACTGAAGCTTTCTTT
CDR3 protein: CASSEAGRETEAFF

J gene: TRBJ1-3
V gene: TRBV18
clone size: .
D gene: TRBD1
CDR3 DNA: TGTGCCAGCTCACCTGGGACAGGGGCTGGAAACACCATATATTTT
CDR3 protein: CASSPGTGAGNTIYF

J gene: TRBJ2-3
V gene: TRBV2
clone size: .
D gene: .
CDR3 DNA: TGTGCCAGCAAGAGACTTGGACCAGATACGCAGTATTTT
CDR3 protein: CASKRLGPDTQYF

J gene: TRBJ2-7
V gene: TRBV15
clone size: .
D gene: TRBD1
CDR3 DNA: TGTGCCACCAGCAGAGGGCAGGGGGCGACCCACGAGCAGTACTTC
CDR3 protein: CATSRGQGATHEQYF

J gene: TRBJ2-7
V gene: TRBV29-1
clone size: .
D gene: .
CDR3 DNA: TGCAGCGTTGAAGAGGCCTACGAGCAGTACTTC
CDR3 protein: CSVEEAYEQYF

J gene: TRBJ2-2
V gene: TRBV4-2
clone size: .
D gene: TRBD2
CDR3 DNA: TGTGCCAGCAGCCAAGCGACGTTAAGTAGCGGGGGGACGAGGACCGGGGAGCTGTTTTTT
CDR3 protein: CASSQATLSSGGTRTGELFF

J gene: TRBJ2-6
V gene: TRBV19
clone size: .
D gene: .
CDR3 DNA: TGTGCCAGTAGTAAACAGGGCTCTGGGGCCAACGTCCTGACTTTC
CDR3 protein: CASSKQGSGANVLTF

J gene: TRBJ2-1
V gene: TRBV4-2
clone size: .
D gene: .
CDR3 DNA: TGTGCCAGCAGCCAGGGGCGGAGAGACAATGAGCAGTTCTTC
CDR3 protein: CASSQGRRDNEQFF

J gene: TRBJ1-5
V gene: TRBV18
clone size: .
D gene: .
CDR3 DNA: TGTGCCAGCTCACGGTTCGGGGGCGAGACTCAGCCCCAGCATTTT
CDR3 protein: CASSRFGGETQPQHF

J gene: TRBJ2-7
V gene: TRBV18
clone size: .
D gene: TRBD1
CDR3 DNA: TGTGCCAGCTCGGGGGAGCGTAGGGGGCACGAGCAGTACTTC
CDR3 protein: CASSGERRGHEQYF

J gene: TRBJ2-1
V gene: TRBV2
clone size: .
D gene: TRBD2
CDR3 DNA: TGTGCCAGCAGGGGGGGGTCGTCCTACAATGAGCAGTTCTTC
CDR3 protein: CASRGGSSYNEQFF

J gene: TRBJ2-1
V gene: TRBV5-1
clone size: .
D gene: .
CDR3 DNA: TGCGCCAGCAGCTTGGCAATGGGGGGTCCCTACAATGAGCAGTTCTTC
CDR3 protein: CASSLAMGGPYNEQFF

J gene: TRBJ2-7
V gene: TRBV10-3
clone size: .
D gene: TRBD2
CDR3 DNA: TGTGCCATCAGTGGCGGGACTAGCGGGGGTGGATCCTACGAGCAGTACTTC
CDR3 protein: CAISGGTSGGGSYEQYF

J gene: TRBJ1-4
V gene: TRBV30
clone size: .
D gene: .
CDR3 DNA: TGTGCCTGGAGCGATCGTAGGTTTATTGAGAAACTGTTTTTT
CDR3 protein: CAWSDRRFIEKLFF

J gene: TRBJ1-6
V gene: TRBV7-2
clone size: .
D gene: .
CDR3 DNA: TGTGCCAGCACCGGGACTCTCAGGTCACCCCTCCACTTT
CDR3 protein: CASTGTLRSPLHF

J gene: TRBJ2-3
V gene: TRBV7-2
clone size: .
D gene: .
CDR3 DNA: TGTGCCAGCAGCTTAGAGGGGCGGGCCGACACAGATACGCAGTATTTT
CDR3 protein: CASSLEGRADTDTQYF

J gene: TRBJ1-1
V gene: TRBV15
clone size: .
D gene: .
CDR3 DNA: TGTGCCACCAGCAGAGATCGGGTGGGGGCGATGAACACTGAAGCTTTCTTT
CDR3 protein: CATSRDRVGAMNTEAFF

J gene: TRBJ2-1
V gene: TRBV14
clone size: .
D gene: .
CDR3 DNA: TGTGCCAGCAGCCGGGCTAGCACGCAGAATGAGCAGTTCTTC
CDR3 protein: CASSRASTQNEQFF

J gene: TRBJ2-7
V gene: TRBV7-2
clone size: .
D gene: TRBD2
CDR3 DNA: TGTGCCAGCAGCTACAGGACTAGCGGGGGGTACTACGAGCAGTACTTC
CDR3 protein: CASSYRTSGGYYEQYF

J gene: TRBJ2-2
V gene: TRBV27
clone size: .
D gene: TRBD2
CDR3 DNA: TGTGCCAGCAGTCCCCCCCCCGGACTAGCGGGAGATACCGGGGAGCTGTTTTTT
CDR3 protein: CASSPPPGLAGDTGELFF

J gene: TRBJ2-2
V gene: TRBV7-9
clone size: .
D gene: .
CDR3 DNA: TGTGCCAGCAGCTTAGCGGTCACCGGGGAGCTGTTTTTT
CDR3 protein: CASSLAVTGELFF

J gene: TRBJ2-7
V gene: TRBV14
clone size: few
D gene: .
CDR3 DNA: TGTGCCAGCAGGCCACGGCAGGGAAGTTACGAGCAGTACTTC
CDR3 protein: CASRPRQGSYEQYF

J gene: TRBJ1-2
V gene: TRBV18
clone size: few
D gene: .
CDR3 DNA: TGTGCCAGCTCACCAGACGGTAACTATGGCTACACCTTC
CDR3 protein: CASSPDGNYGYTF

J gene: TRBJ2-5
V gene: TRBV19
clone size: few
D gene: .
CDR3 DNA: TGTGCCAGTAGTATACTTAGGGGAGCGGAGACCCAGTACTTC
CDR3 protein: CASSILRGAETQYF

J gene: TRBJ2-3
V gene: TRBV5-4
clone size: few
D gene: TRBD2
CDR3 DNA: TGTGCCAGCAGCTTGGGACTAGCTTCCACAGATACGCAGTATTTT
CDR3 protein: CASSLGLASTDTQYF

J gene: TRBJ1-2
V gene: TRBV19
clone size: .
D gene: .
CDR3 DNA: TGTGCCAGTAGTAGTACAGGGACGTACACCTTC
CDR3 protein: CASSSTGTYTF

J gene: TRBJ2-7
V gene: TRBV7-6
clone size: .
D gene: TRBD1
CDR3 DNA: TGTGCCAGCAGCCCCCGGGACAGGGGCCCCGTCTTCTCCTACGAGCAGTACTTC
CDR3 protein: CASSPRDRGPVFSYEQYF

J gene: TRBJ2-1
V gene: TRBV5-4
clone size: .
D gene: TRBD1
CDR3 DNA: TGTGCCAGCAGCCGGACAGGGGTCAATGAGCAGTTCTTC
CDR3 protein: CASSRTGVNEQFF

J gene: TRBJ2-1
V gene: TRBV28
clone size: .
D gene: .
CDR3 DNA: TGTGCCAGCATCTCAGACCGACTTGGAGGGAATGAGCAGTTCTTC
CDR3 protein: CASISDRLGGNEQFF

J gene: TRBJ1-5
V gene: TRBV7-9
clone size: once
D gene: TRBD1
CDR3 DNA: TGTGCCAGCAGCTTCGGGACAGGGAATCAGCCCCAGCATTTT
CDR3 protein: CASSFGTGNQPQHF

J gene: TRBJ2-1
V gene: TRBV7-3
clone size: .
D gene: TRBD1
CDR3 DNA: TGTGCCAGCAGCTTAAAGGGGGCGTACAATGAGCAGTTCTTC
CDR3 protein: CASSLKGAYNEQFF

J gene: TRBJ1-5
V gene: TRBV7-9
clone size: .
D gene: .
CDR3 DNA: TGTGCCAGCAGCCGGGACGAGGGCCGAAATCAGCCCCAGCATTTT
CDR3 protein: CASSRDEGRNQPQHF

J gene: TRBJ2-7
V gene: TRBV6-6
clone size: .
D gene: .
CDR3 DNA: TGTGCCAGCGCCTGGACACAACCCTACGAGCAGTACTTC
CDR3 protein: CASAWTQPYEQYF

J gene: TRBJ1-2
V gene: TRBV30
clone size: .
D gene: .
CDR3 DNA: TGTGCCTGGAGCCCAGGAGCTAACTATGGCTACACCTTC
CDR3 protein: CAWSPGANYGYTF

J gene: TRBJ1-1
V gene: TRBV28
clone size: .
D gene: .
CDR3 DNA: TGTGCCAGCGGTGCCCTGGGCACTGAAGCTTTCTTT
CDR3 protein: CASGALGTEAFF

J gene: TRBJ2-3
V gene: TRBV27
clone size: .
D gene: .
CDR3 DNA: TGTGCCAGCAGTCAACGCACAGATACGCAGTATTTT
CDR3 protein: CASSQRTDTQYF

J gene: TRBJ2-7
V gene: TRBV7-9
clone size: .
D gene: .
CDR3 DNA: TGTGCCAGCAGCGAGAGACTAGGAAACGAGCAGTACTTC
CDR3 protein: CASSERLGNEQYF

J gene: TRBJ2-1
V gene: TRBV27
clone size: .
D gene: TRBD1
CDR3 DNA: TGTGCCAGCACCTGGACAGGGGGTGAGCAGTTCTTC
CDR3 protein: CASTWTGGEQFF

J gene: TRBJ1-6
V gene: TRBV9
clone size: few
D gene: .
CDR3 DNA: TGTGCCAGCAGCGACCCCTCAGCTTCACCCCTCCACTTT
CDR3 protein: CASSDPSASPLHF

J gene: TRBJ2-1
V gene: TRBV6-4
clone size: .
D gene: TRBD1
CDR3 DNA: TGTGCCAGCAGTGTACAGGGGGGAGCCTACAATGAGCAGTTCTTC
CDR3 protein: CASSVQGGAYNEQFF

J gene: TRBJ2-3
V gene: TRBV6-1
clone size: .
D gene: TRBD2
CDR3 DNA: TGTGCCAGCAGTCTAGCGGAGAGCACAGATACGCAGTATTTT
CDR3 protein: CASSLAESTDTQYF

J gene: TRBJ1-5
V gene: TRBV5-1
clone size: .
D gene: .
CDR3 DNA: TGCGCCAGCAGCCTGACGGGAAATCAGCCCCAGCATTTT
CDR3 protein: CASSLTGNQPQHF

J gene: TRBJ2-2
V gene: TRBV5-1
clone size: .
D gene: TRBD2
CDR3 DNA: TGCGCTAGTCGAGGGACTAGCGGGACCGGGGAGCTGTTTTTT
CDR3 protein: CASRGTSGTGELFF

J gene: TRBJ2-3
V gene: TRBV19
clone size: .
D gene: TRBD2
CDR3 DNA: TGTGCCAGTAGTATTGCTAGCGGGAGCACAGATACGCAGTATTTT
CDR3 protein: CASSIASGSTDTQYF

J gene: TRBJ1-3
V gene: TRBV28
clone size: .
D gene: .
CDR3 DNA: TGTGCCAGCAGTTTAACGCCGGGCGCTGGAAACACCATATATTTT
CDR3 protein: CASSLTPGAGNTIYF

J gene: TRBJ2-1
V gene: TRBV11-3
clone size: .
D gene: TRBD1
CDR3 DNA: TGTGCCAGCAGCTTAGCCTGGGGGGGACAGGGCGTAGATGAGCAGTTCTTC
CDR3 protein: CASSLAWGGQGVDEQFF

J gene: TRBJ1-1
V gene: TRBV19
clone size: .
D gene: .
CDR3 DNA: TGTGCCAGTACCTCCATCTCGACAGGCAACACTGAAGCTTTCTTT
CDR3 protein: CASTSISTGNTEAFF

J gene: TRBJ1-1
V gene: TRBV11-2
clone size: once
D gene: .
CDR3 DNA: TGTGCCAGCAGCTTAGTAGTTGGGAACACTGAAGCTTTCTTT
CDR3 protein: CASSLVVGNTEAFF

J gene: TRBJ1-2
V gene: TRBV21-1
clone size: .
D gene: .
CDR3 DNA: TGTGCCAGCAGCCTCCCGGACCGGGGGTACACCTTC
CDR3 protein: CASSLPDRGYTF

J gene: TRBJ2-3
V gene: TRBV9
clone size: .
D gene: .
CDR3 DNA: TGTGCCAGCAGCGTAGATTCGACAGGCCTCCGTGGAGGTACGCAGTATTTT
CDR3 protein: CASSVDSTGLRGGTQYF

J gene: TRBJ1-6
V gene: TRBV7-2
clone size: .
D gene: .
CDR3 DNA: TGTGCCAGCAGCTTAGACAGCTATAATTCACCCCTCCACTTT
CDR3 protein: CASSLDSYNSPLHF

J gene: TRBJ2-5
V gene: TRBV5-4
clone size: few
D gene: .
CDR3 DNA: TGTGCCAGCAGCTTGTTCAGGGTAGAGACCCAGTACTTC
CDR3 protein: CASSLFRVETQYF

J gene: TRBJ2-7
V gene: TRBV7-9
clone size: .
D gene: .
CDR3 DNA: TGTGCCTTACAGGGAGGGGGGAGTGACGAGCAGTACTTC
CDR3 protein: CALQGGGSDEQYF

J gene: TRBJ1-3
V gene: TRBV29-1
clone size: few
D gene: .
CDR3 DNA: TGCAGCGTTGAACCGGCTACCATGTGGGACCGCGGAAACACCATATATTTT
CDR3 protein: CSVEPATMWDRGNTIYF

J gene: TRBJ2-7
V gene: TRBV11-2
clone size: few
D gene: .
CDR3 DNA: TGTGCCAGCAGCTTTGGTGCTTACGAGCAGTACTTC
CDR3 protein: CASSFGAYEQYF

J gene: TRBJ1-4
V gene: TRBV4-1
clone size: .
D gene: TRBD1
CDR3 DNA: TGCGCCAGCAGCCGACAGGACAGGGGAGGTGAAAAACTGTTTTTT
CDR3 protein: CASSRQDRGGEKLFF

J gene: TRBJ2-1
V gene: TRBV7-2
clone size: .
D gene: TRBD2
CDR3 DNA: TGTGCCAGCAGCTTAATGTTTTGGCGGGGGGACAATGAGCAGTTCTTC
CDR3 protein: CASSLMFWRGDNEQFF

J gene: TRBJ2-3
V gene: TRBV9
clone size: .
D gene: TRBD2
CDR3 DNA: TGTGCCAGCAATATGGCTAGCGGAACAGATACGCAGTATTTT
CDR3 protein: CASNMASGTDTQYF